A single sample is the source of the 30 T cell receptor beta chains below, sequenced in a study of T cells in Graves' hyperthyroidism and ophthalmopathy (dated by TCRdb to between 2018 and 2020). Libraries were made using multiplex PCR. Sequencing instrument: Illumina HiSeq 2000. Amplification of TCR beta CDR3 regions was carried out from RNA transcripts. The first round of RT-PCR for the TCR CDR3 was performed with the HTBI primer set and the Qiagen OneStep RT-PCR kit. The public sequencing data were trimmed at Q25 with fastp and processed into clonotypes with MiXCR by TCRdb, which kept only in-frame beta chains. Under each unique CDR3 protein, matching rows form one entry showing the most common genes and DNA. This sample comprises 300,000 to 450,000 distinct CDR3 sequences, 14% to 15% of them detected only once. The top ten clonotypes cover roughly 33% of the sample. What was sequenced was blood. These receptors all come from a young woman with Graves' hyperthyroidism.

This clonotype was seen repeatedly, ten times or more. V and J are TRBV30 and TRBJ2-1; possible D gene TRBD2, 6 bases. Trimming shortened V by 2 bases and J by 2 bases, and 10 bases separated the two germline ends. This CDR3 has 14 amino acids. Looked up from germline, CDR1 is GTSNPN and CDR2 is SVGIG (reference sequence). DNA of the CDR3: TGTGCCTGGAGTCGGGCGGGGACCTACAATGAGCAGTTCTTC. Translating it yields CAWSRAGTYNEQFF.

This clonotype was seen many times. The chain has TRBV27 and TRBJ2-7, with 12 bases fitting TRBD2. The CDR3 extends over 16 amino acids. Losses at the gene ends were 4 bases for V and 4 bases for J; bases not matched to a gene: 8. The V gene's germline CDR1 is MNHEY and CDR2 SMNVEV (reference sequence). DNA for the CDR3: TGTGCCAGCAGTTCAACGACTAGCGGGAGATCGTACGAGCAGTACTTC. It translates to CASSSTTSGRSYEQYF.

This clonotype was seen at least ten times. The J gene is TRBJ2-1, the V gene TRBV28, with D possibly being TRBD2 (9 bases). V lost 3 bases to trimming and J lost 12 bases, with 33 bases between them. Germline CDR1 is MDHEN and CDR2 is SYDVKM. This CDR3 region has 19 residues. CDR3 region: CASSFLSGGLSGSRFVQFF. CDR3 DNA sequence: TGTGCCAGCAGTTTTCTGTCAGGGGGCCTTAGCGGGAGCCGGTTCGTGCAGTTCTTC.

This clonotype was recorded many times. The chain carries TRBV12-3 or TRBV12-4 and TRBJ1-6; D may be TRBD1 (5 bases). The ends were cut back, 3 bases at V and 7 bases at J, with 13 bases in the middle. The CDR3 is 15 amino acids. Written as DNA, the CDR3 is TGTGCCAGCAGTTTTGGGCAGGGTGGCAATTCACCCCTCCACTTT. It encodes CASSFGQGGNSPLHF.

A note on this clonotype: This clone may be a read error of a much larger clone one base away. The CDR3 spells CASSLDLRGNQETQFF. The DNA of the CDR3 is TGTGCCAGCAGCTTAGACCTTCGGGGAAACCAAGAGACCCAGTTCTTC. The rearrangement joins TRBV7-4 to TRBJ2-5, with D tentatively TRBD2 (5 bases). The tail of the sequence fits TRBJ2-1 better, so the J call may be wrong. Germline V lookup: CDR1 SGHVT, CDR2 SQSDAQ. There are 16 residues in the CDR3.

This clonotype was counted at least ten times. CDR3 region: CASSQRLAGVAGTDTQYF. The CDR3 DNA reads TGTGCCAGCAGCCAGAGACTAGCGGGAGTGGCTGGCACAGATACGCAGTATTTT. The genes are TRBV3-1 and TRBJ2-3, with 12 bases lining up with TRBD2. Germline V CDR1 and CDR2: LGHDT, YNNKEL (reference sequence). The CDR3 has 18 amino acids. V lost 3 bases and J lost 1; bases outside the gene matches: 8.

This sequence joins TRBV3-1 and TRBJ2-5, with a possible D match to TRBD1 (5 bases). The CDR3 is made up of 14 amino acids. Germline loops: CDR1 LGHDT, CDR2 YNNKEL (reference sequence). V shed 5 bases and J shed 5 bases, with 15 bases lying between them. CDR3 coding DNA: TGTGCCAGCAGCAGGCTATCAGGGTTGGAGACCCAGTACTTC. Amino acids: CASSRLSGLETQYF.

This clonotype was recorded a few times. The chain is built from TRBV6-1 and TRBJ2-7; D gene uncertain. The CDR3 extends over 13 amino acids. Trimming shortened V by 8 bases and J by 0 bases, and 11 bases separated the two germline ends. The germline V gene encodes CDR1 MNHNS and CDR2 SASEGT. CDR3 bases: TGTGCCAGCGTGGGGTTTAGCTCCTACGAGCAGTACTTC. The encoded protein is CASVGFSSYEQYF.

This clonotype was counted a single time. The genes are TRBV28 and TRBJ2-7, with D possibly matching TRBD1 (6 bases). The V end was cut by 3 bases, the J end by 3 bases, with 12 bases between. Germline loops: CDR1 MDHEN, CDR2 SYDVKM. The CDR3 totals 14 residues. CDR3 in amino acids: CASSFAGVIYEQYF. The DNA for the CDR3 is TGTGCCAGCAGTTTTGCAGGGGTGATCTACGAGCAGTACTTC.

In its sample, this clonotype was seen a few times. The chain links TRBV5-1 to TRBJ2-7, with 9 nucleotides matching TRBD1. V dropped 0 bases and J dropped 3; count of bases not matched to a gene: 7. The CDR3 runs 16 residues. CDR1 SGHRS and CDR2 YFSETQ come from the germline V gene. The CDR3 nucleotides read TGCGCCAGCAGCTTGGGCATGGGACAGGGAGGCTACGAGCAGTACTTC. Translating it yields CASSLGMGQGGYEQYF. Supplemented by reference TRBV5-1 and TRBJ2-7, the full variable domain reads KAGVTQTPRYLIKTRGQQVTLSCSPISGHRSVSWYQQTPGQGLQFLFEYFSETQRNKGNFPGRFSGRQFSNSRSEMNVSTLELGDSALYLCASSLGMGQGGYEQYFGPGTRLTVT.

In this sample, this clonotype turned up a few times. The chain combines TRBV20-1 with TRBJ2-7, with 9 bases identical to TRBD1. The CDR3 has 13 residues. With 5 bases clipped from V and 4 bases from J, the junction kept 6 bases outside the gene matches. The V gene's germline CDR1 is DFQATT and CDR2 SNEGSKA (reference sequence). The CDR3 bases are TGCAGTGCTGGCCGGGACAGGGCGTACGAGCAGTACTTC. Its protein product is CSAGRDRAYEQYF.

Turning to this clonotype: A much larger clone differs by one base, so this may be a read error. The chain couples TRBV18 to TRBJ2-1; 7 nucleotides agree with TRBD2. There are 13 residues in the CDR3. V lost 5 bases and J lost 10; bases outside the gene matches: 8. Germline V gives CDR1 KGHSH, CDR2 LQKENI. The CDR3 region is CASSDPTSAEQFF. Written as DNA, the CDR3 is TGTGCCAGCTCAGACCCCACTAGCGCCGAGCAGTTCTTC.

V and J are TRBV6-1 and TRBJ1-1; tentatively, D is TRBD1 (6 bases). Looked up from germline, CDR1 is MNHNS and CDR2 is SASEGT. This CDR3 is 14 amino acids long. Trimming took 7 bases from V and 7 from J, leaving 19 bases between them. The CDR3 DNA is TGTGCCAGCAATAAAGGACAGACCCAAAATGAAGCTTTCTTT. As protein: CASNKGQTQNEAFF.

As DNA, the CDR3 is TGTGCCAGCAGTGAGTATTCGGGACTAGTATTAGGAGAGCAGTACTTC. It translates to CASSEYSGLVLGEQYF. This chain connects TRBV2 to TRBJ2-7, with 8 bases that match TRBD2. Germline V gene sequence: CDR1 SNHLY, CDR2 FYNNEI. The CDR3 is 16 amino acids. Unmatched junction bases numbered 14, after V lost 3 bases and J lost 7 bases.

The sample holds many counts of this clonotype. The chain combines TRBV28 with TRBJ2-1; D not resolved. The germline V gene has CDR1 MDHEN and CDR2 SYDVKM. V was pared by 1 base and J by 0 bases, with 10 bases between. The CDR3 consists of 16 residues. This chain's CDR3 is CASSLSERSSYNEQFF. In DNA, the CDR3 is TGTGCCAGCAGTTTATCCGAGAGGAGCTCCTACAATGAGCAGTTCTTC.

Concerning this clonotype itself: A much more abundant neighbour one base away suggests this may be a read error. The chain carries TRBV2 and TRBJ2-7; D unresolved. The V gene lost 7 bases and the J gene lost 5 bases, with 15 bases spanning the gap. The CDR3 runs 13 residues. Looked up from germline, CDR1 is SNHLY and CDR2 is FYNNEI. In DNA form, the CDR3 reads TGTGCCAGCAAAGGGTACAGCAGCCACGAGCAGTACTTC. Its translation is CASKGYSSHEQYF.

This clonotype occurred many times. The chain couples TRBV28 to TRBJ2-4, with 12 bases aligning to TRBD1. The CDR3 totals 20 residues. V was pared by 5 bases and J by 0 bases, with 14 bases of the junction left unmatched. Germline assignment: CDR1 MDHEN and CDR2 SYDVKM. CDR3 region: CASSETGTGGKFLAKNIQYF. The CDR3, as DNA: TGTGCCAGCAGTGAGACCGGGACAGGGGGCAAGTTCCTAGCCAAAAACATTCAGTACTTC.

This clonotype was seen many times. This chain joins TRBV12-3 or TRBV12-4 and TRBJ2-2, with 9 bases aligning to TRBD2. The J segment lost 4 bases and the V segment lost 5 bases, leaving 8 bases of the junction unmatched. The CDR3 runs 16 residues. The CDR3 reads CASSPSSGMSTGELFF. In nucleotides, the CDR3 is TGTGCCAGCAGTCCCTCTAGCGGGATGTCCACCGGGGAGCTGTTTTTT.

Turning to this clonotype: This CDR3 fails to terminate in the conserved phenylalanine or tryptophan, so it likely reflects a read error. The chain carries TRBV18 and TRBJ2-3, with D possibly matching TRBD2 (6 bases). V lost 5 bases and J lost 0, with 15 bases in between. The V gene's germline CDR1 is KGHSH and CDR2 LQKENI. The CDR3 spans 16 residues. CDR3 protein: CASSAALAISTDTQYS. CDR3 bases: TGTGCCAGCTCAGCGGCACTAGCAATCAGCACAGATACGCAGTATTCT.

This clonotype has at least ten counts. The V call is TRBV10-3, the J call TRBJ2-1; 12 nucleotides align to TRBD2. CDR3 length: 19 residues. Trimming removed 3 bases from V and 0 bases from J; junction bases left unmatched: 9. Per germline, CDR1 ENHRY and CDR2 SYGVKD. The CDR3 coding sequence is TGTGCCATCAGTGACCCGGGACTAGCGGGTTCGGTCTCCTACAATGAGCAGTTCTTC. It codes for CAISDPGLAGSVSYNEQFF.

This clonotype was counted only a few times. The chain recombines TRBV7-2 with TRBJ2-7; D remains unclear. The CDR3 spans 15 residues. Trimming took off 0 bases at V and 3 bases at J, with 12 bases between the two ends. Germline V gives CDR1 SGHTA, CDR2 FQGNSA. The CDR3 nucleotides read TGTGCCAGCAGCTTAGCGCGTCTGGCAGACTACGAGCAGTACTTC. Its translation: CASSLARLADYEQYF.

The chain has TRBV10-1 and TRBJ2-7; D not certain. The CDR3 sequence is 10 residues long. V lost 7 bases and J 9 bases, leaving 10 bases between the germline ends. Looked up from germline, CDR1 is WNHNN and CDR2 is SYGVQD (reference sequence). CDR3 sequence reads: CASKRLGQYF. The CDR3 DNA follows: TGCGCCAGCAAAAGACTCGGGCAGTACTTC.

This clonotype occurred many times. The chain employs TRBV7-2 and TRBJ2-1, with 8 positions matching TRBD2. With V trimmed by 7 bases and J by 1 base, 12 bases remained unmatched. Germline CDR1 and CDR2: SGHTA and FQGNSA. This CDR3 spans 17 amino acids. CDR3 bases: TGTGCCAGCACGCCCCGGGGGGGCGGGAGGTCCTACAATGAGCAGTTCTTC. Its translation: CASTPRGGGRSYNEQFF.

This clonotype was detected ten times or more. V usage is TRBV11-2 and J usage is TRBJ1-4; D not resolved. Germline values: CDR1 SGHAT, CDR2 FQNNGV. This CDR3 has 13 amino acids. V dropped 2 bases and J dropped 6 bases, with 7 bases sitting between them. In nucleotides, the CDR3 is TGTGCCAGCAGCTTATTCTCCCATGAAAAACTGTTTTTT. Its translation: CASSLFSHEKLFF.

This clonotype was found many times. The CDR3 spells CASSPGDGGVKQPQHF. The CDR3 nucleotides read TGTGCCAGCTCACCAGGGGACGGGGGGGTCAAGCAGCCCCAGCATTTT. The V gene is TRBV18, the J gene TRBJ1-5; perhaps TRBD1 as D (5 bases). There are 16 residues in the CDR3. From germline, CDR1 is KGHSH and CDR2 LQKENI. V lost 2 bases and J lost 7, with 18 bases in between.

In this sample, this clonotype turned up a few times. The chain joins TRBV20-1 to TRBJ2-5, with D perhaps TRBD2 (6 bases). Trimming took 3 bases from V and 4 from J, leaving 18 bases between them. CDR3 length equals 15 residues. The germline V gene has CDR1 DFQATT and CDR2 SNEGSKA (reference sequence). Written as DNA, the CDR3 is TGCAGTGCTAGCGGGACGGTAGCGGCTTTAGAGACCCAGTACTTC. Translated: CSASGTVAALETQYF.

This chain uses TRBV30 with TRBJ2-2, with TRBD1 identical over 8 bases. This CDR3 spans 16 amino acids. Germline V gene lookup returns CDR1 GTSNPN and CDR2 SVGIG (reference sequence). V gave up 1 base and J gave up 3 bases; unmatched junction bases: 7. The DNA of the CDR3 is TGTGCCTGGAGTGCGAACGGACAGGGTTACACCGGGGAGCTGTTTTTT. Encoded protein: CAWSANGQGYTGELFF.

The sample holds many counts of this clonotype. The chain recombines TRBV28 with TRBJ1-5; D possibly corresponds to TRBD1 (5 bases). The V end was cut by 4 bases, the J end by 7 bases, with 20 bases between. Germline V gene lookup returns CDR1 MDHEN and CDR2 SYDVKM. The CDR3 runs 16 residues. The CDR3: CASSSPTGGAWQPQHF. As DNA, the CDR3 is TGTGCCAGCAGTTCCCCCACAGGAGGGGCTTGGCAGCCCCAGCATTTT.

Comments on this clonotype: This may be a read error, as it is one base from a much larger clone. The J gene is TRBJ2-3, the V gene TRBV28; D remains unclear. Looked up from germline, CDR1 is MDHEN and CDR2 is SYDVKM. CDR3 length equals 14 residues. As DNA, the CDR3 is TGTGCCAGCAGTCCGTACCTCAGCACAGATGCGCAGTATTTT. Translating gives CASSPYLSTDAQYF.

This clonotype was picked up a small number of times. CDR3 nucleotides: TGCAGCGTTGGCTGGACTAGCTCCTACGAGCAGTACTTC. It codes for CSVGWTSSYEQYF. The chain joins TRBV29-1 to TRBJ2-7; TRBD2 matches 7 bases. The CDR3 runs to 13 residues. From germline, CDR1 is SQVTM and CDR2 ANQGSEA. V was pared by 4 bases and J by 0 bases, with 3 bases of the junction left unmatched.